Each of the 9 T cell receptor beta chains below was sequenced from the same sample in a study of cytotoxic CD8 clonotypes in ibrutinib-treated CLL. TCRdb's copy holds only in-frame clones and misses some; the assay was immunoSEQ multiplex PCR. The sample lists about 160,000 clones, under 90% seen once, with less than 6% in the top ten. The material sequenced was PBMCs, taken after 24 months of ibrutinib treatment. These receptors were obtained from a human donor with chronic lymphocytic leukemia.

This clone has just one count. The CDR3 spells CASSRITGGYSNQPQHF. CDR3 in DNA: TGTGCCAGCTCACGTATTACAGGGGGGTATAGCAATCAGCCCCAGCATTTT. This rearrangement joins TRBV18 to TRBJ1-5; 8 nucleotides agree with TRBD1. Germline lookup yields CDR1 KGHSH and CDR2 LQKENI. The CDR3 spans 17 residues. The V segment lost 4 bases and the J segment 0 bases; nucleotides outside the gene matches: 8. The variable domain in full, with the rest retrieved from reference TRBV18 and TRBJ1-5, is NAGVMQNPRHLVRRRGQEARLRCSPMKGHSHVYWYRQLPEEGLKFMVYLQKENIIDESGMPKERFSAEFPKEGPSILRIQQVVRGDSAAYFCASSRITGGYSNQPQHFGDGTRLSIL.

This clone occurred many times. The chain recombines TRBV6-5 with TRBJ1-2; D is perhaps TRBD1 (6 bases). The V end lost 8 bases, the J end lost 0 bases, and 13 bases lay between the germline ends. The germline CDR1 and CDR2 sequences are MNHEY and SVGAGI. This CDR3 is 14 amino acids long. This CDR3 is CASFGGHPNYGYTF. Here the CDR3 DNA reads TGTGCCAGCTTTGGGGGACATCCTAACTATGGCTACACCTTC.

The V call is TRBV6-1, the J call TRBJ1-3; D is unclear. CDR1 MNHNS and CDR2 SASEGT come from the germline V gene. The CDR3 covers 14 residues. V lost 6 bases, J lost 3 bases, and 12 bases lay in between. The CDR3 DNA sequence: TGTGCCAGCAGCGCCGCGTGGGATGGAAACACCATATATTTT. Translating gives CASSAAWDGNTIYF.

The chain joins TRBV5-6 to TRBJ2-7; tentative D call: TRBD1 (6 bases). Germline V gene sequence: CDR1 SGHDT, CDR2 YYEEEE. CDR3 size: 15 residues. Trimming shortened V by 5 bases and J by 0 bases, and 15 bases separated the two germline ends. The CDR3 region has the DNA TGTGCCAGCAGTTCGCAGGGGCCCTTCTCCTACGAGCAGTACTTC. Amino acid sequence: CASSSQGPFSYEQYF.

On this clone: One end of the junction varies from germline; a read error may be responsible. The J gene is TRBJ2-1, the V gene TRBV4-3; 7 bases are a match to TRBD2. Germline V gene sequence: CDR1 LGHNA, CDR2 YSLEER. This CDR3 is built from 16 residues. CDR3 nucleotides: TGCGCCAGCAGCAGACGGGACCTAGCGGCCTACAATGAGCTGTTCTTC. This translates into CASSRRDLAAYNELFF.

This sequence joins TRBV4-2 and TRBJ1-4; D is possibly TRBD1 (6 bases). This CDR3 region has 15 residues. V was pared by 5 bases and J by 8 bases, with 18 bases between. Germline V gene sequence: CDR1 LGHNA, CDR2 YNFKEQ. CDR3 coding DNA: TGTGCCAGCAGCTTGGTTCAGGGGATCAGGGAAAAACTGTTTTTT. Its translation is CASSLVQGIREKLFF.

This sequence joins TRBV2 and TRBJ2-3; TRBD2 matches 9 bases. The CDR3 has 14 amino acids. After removal of 4 bases from V and 3 bases from J, the junction contained 2 bases not matched to a gene. CDR1 and CDR2 from the germline V gene are SNHLY and FYNNEI. CDR3 nucleotide sequence: TGTGCCAGCAGTGTTAGCGGGGGTACAGATACGCAGTATTTT. This translates into CASSVSGGTDTQYF. The full variable domain, its missing parts supplied by reference TRBV2 and TRBJ2-3, is EPEVTQTPSHQVTQMGQEVILRCVPISNHLYFYWYRQILGQKVEFLVSFYNNEISEKSEIFDDQFSVERPDGSNFTLKIRSTKLEDSAMYFCASSVSGGTDTQYFGPGTRLTVL.

This chain joins TRBV5-6 and TRBJ1-3, with D unclear. The V end was cut by 1 base, the J end by 0 bases, with 8 bases between. CDR3 length: 15 residues. Germline V gene data show CDR1 as SGHDT and CDR2 as YYEEEE. The CDR3 DNA follows: TGTGCCAGCAGCTTGAGGCAGTTCTCTGGAAACACCATATATTTT. This encodes CASSLRQFSGNTIYF.

The chain recombines TRBV5-1 with TRBJ2-3; 15 bases are a match to TRBD2. The CDR3 has 17 residues. Germline V gives CDR1 SGHRS, CDR2 YFSETQ. Losses at the gene ends were 4 bases for V and 1 base for J; bases not matched to a gene: 4. The CDR3 sequence: CASSRTSGGDRTDTQYF. Written as DNA, the CDR3 is TGCGCCAGCAGCCGGACTAGCGGGGGGGACCGCACAGATACGCAGTATTTT.